This is a list of T cell receptor beta chains from one sample in a study of cytotoxic CD8 clonotypes in ibrutinib-treated CLL. The repertoire was sequenced with immunoSEQ multiplex PCR; TCRdb's copy has only in-frame clones and lacks some. The data show some 200,000 clones, more than 65% seen once. The sequenced sample was PBMCs, obtained after 12 months of ibrutinib treatment. The receptors derive from a human donor with chronic lymphocytic leukemia. The CDR3 runs from the conserved cysteine through the conserved F or W. D genes are given only for firm matches. Clone sizes are given selectively: once, few, many, or a class where the clone is expanded.

CDR3aa | CDR3nt | d_gene | v_gene | abundance | j_gene
CAWSPQASSEQFF | TGTGCCTGGAGTCCTCAGGCCTCCAGTGAGCAGTTCTTC | . | TRBV30 | . | TRBJ2-1
CAWSVRGSGNTIYF | TGTGCCTGGAGTGTACGGGGGTCTGGAAACACCATATATTTT | . | TRBV30 | . | TRBJ1-3
CASSSWTVQIEQYF | TGTGCCAGCAGCTCCTGGACAGTTCAGATCGAGCAGTACTTC | . | TRBV6-5 | . | TRBJ2-7
CASSLIGTNTEAFF | TGTGCCAGCAGCTTGATCGGGACGAACACTGAAGCTTTCTTT | . | TRBV5-5 | . | TRBJ1-1
CASSFSGGRSEQFF | TGTGCTAGCAGCTTTAGCGGGGGACGGTCTGAGCAGTTCTTC | TRBD2 | TRBV7-7 | . | TRBJ2-1
CASSGTSAYPSGETQYF | TGTGCCAGCAGCGGGACTAGCGCGTACCCTTCGGGGGAGACCCAGTACTTC | TRBD2 | TRBV7-8 | once | TRBJ2-5
CASSDNYEQYF | TGTGCCAGCAGCGACAACTACGAGCAGTACTTC | . | TRBV11-2 | many | TRBJ2-7
CASSGGGRYEKLFF | TGTGCCAGCAGTGGGGGGGGGCGTTATGAAAAACTGTTTTTT | . | TRBV6-5 | . | TRBJ1-4
CATSRGGNQPQHF | TGTGCCACCAGCAGAGGAGGGAATCAGCCCCAGCATTTT | . | TRBV15 | . | TRBJ1-5
CASTHWGSANYGYTF | TGTGCCAGTACCCATTGGGGAAGCGCTAACTATGGCTACACCTTC | . | TRBV19 | . | TRBJ1-2